One sample yielded the 15 T cell receptor beta chains listed below, sequenced in a study of T cell repertoires in cytomegalovirus infection. These receptors' antigens are unknown. In TCRdb, the reads were re-called with MiXCR into one record per CDR3 protein. The data show 750,000 to 900,000 distinct CDR3 sequences, 25% to 35% seen once. Sequences were derived from cultured CD8+ T cells from PBMCs, sampled from culture after CMV antigen stimulation. The receptor set was obtained from a human donor in good health (CMV status not recorded). Some clones in this sample may be carry-over from other donors' samples.

The rearrangement links TRBV5-6 to TRBJ2-4, with D tentatively TRBD1 or TRBD2 (6 bases each). CDR1 is SGHDT and CDR2 is YYEEEE in the germline V gene. The CDR3 is 17 residues long. Trimming cost V 0 bases and J 0 bases, with 13 bases left between them. In DNA, the CDR3 is TGTGCCAGCAGCTTGGGGGGGGCGATACTAGCCAAAAACATTCAGTACTTC. It translates to CASSLGGAILAKNIQYF.

The gene calls are TRBV27 and TRBJ2-1, with unresolved D. The CDR3 contains 14 residues. The V and J ends lost 3 bases and 10 bases respectively, with 16 bases between them. Germline CDR1 is MNHEY and CDR2 is SMNVEV (reference sequence). This CDR3 reads CASSFATPELEQFF. The DNA for the CDR3 is TGTGCCAGCAGTTTTGCCACACCGGAGTTGGAGCAGTTCTTC.

This clonotype showed up just a few times. The chain combines TRBV5-1 with TRBJ1-5; TRBD1 aligns across 7 bases. Germline V CDR1 and CDR2: SGHRS, YFSETQ. The CDR3 has 15 amino acids. Germline trimming cut 4 bases from V and 6 bases from J; bases unmatched to any gene: 10. The CDR3 bases are TGCGCCAGCAGCAAGGGGGCGGGCATCGGTCAGCCCCAGCATTTT. Amino acids: CASSKGAGIGQPQHF.

Only a few counts were recorded for this clonotype. This chain uses TRBV7-9 with TRBJ1-1; D is unclear. The V gene lost 9 bases and the J gene lost 0 bases, with 17 bases spanning the gap. CDR1 is SEHNR, CDR2 FQNEAQ, per germline (reference sequence). The CDR3 consists of 15 residues. CDR3 bases: TGTGCCAGTACCGCAGGTGTTTCCCTGAACACTGAAGCTTTCTTT. Its translation is CASTAGVSLNTEAFF.

The DNA of the CDR3 is TGTGCCACCAGCAGAGATCCAATTAGCAATCAGCCCCAGCATTTT. Its protein is CATSRDPISNQPQHF. The chain joins TRBV15 to TRBJ1-5, with D unresolved. Germline V CDR1 and CDR2: LNHNV, YYDKDF (reference sequence). This CDR3 comprises 15 residues. Trimming removed 0 bases from V and 0 bases from J, with 6 bases in between.

The V call is TRBV10-3, the J call TRBJ2-2; possible D gene TRBD2, 6 bases. V lost 10 bases, J lost 3 bases, and 21 bases lay in between. CDR1 and CDR2 from the germline V gene are ENHRY and SYGVKD. The length of the CDR3 is 16 residues. CDR3 in DNA: TGTGCCACACTAACGACGGGGGAGAAGTACACCGGGGAGCTGTTTTTT. Translating it yields CATLTTGEKYTGELFF.

Of note for this clonotype: A much larger clonotype is one base distant, so this may be a read error. In this CDR3 the conserved last residue, phenylalanine or tryptophan, is missing, so a read error is likely. V usage is TRBV7-2 and J usage is TRBJ2-5, with 9 bases fitting TRBD2. The CDR3 extends over 17 amino acids. Germline V gene lookup returns CDR1 SGHTA and CDR2 FQGNSA. J gave up 4 bases and V 5 bases, and 14 bases lay outside the gene matches. The CDR3 reads CASSLVRGGGALETQYS. The CDR3 region has the DNA TGTGCCAGCAGCCTGGTCAGGGGCGGGGGGGCCTTAGAGACCCAGTACTCC.

This clonotype has a handful of counts. The V and J genes are TRBV6-6 and TRBJ1-2; D call uncertain. The CDR3 spans 11 residues. Germline CDR1 is MNHNY and CDR2 is SVGAGI (reference sequence). The ends were cut back, 6 bases at V and 7 bases at J, with 9 bases in the middle. CDR3 loop: CASRDPSGYTF. The CDR3 DNA sequence: TGTGCCAGCAGGGATCCTTCTGGCTACACCTTC.

The rearrangement links TRBV6-1 to TRBJ1-3; no clear D gene. The CDR3 runs to 14 residues. Germline lookup yields CDR1 MNHNS and CDR2 SASEGT. V was cut by 4 bases and J by 4 bases, with 11 bases left in between. The CDR3 region has the DNA TGTGCCAGCAGTGGCAGGACTTGGGGAAACACCATATATTTT. It translates to CASSGRTWGNTIYF.

This clonotype appeared many times. The rearrangement joins TRBV7-2 to TRBJ1-2, with a tentative D call TRBD1 (6 bases). Germline V CDR1 and CDR2: SGHTA, FQGNSA. This CDR3 region has 15 residues. Between the trimmed V and J ends, which lost 7 bases and 8 bases, there was a span of 23 bases. CDR3 residues: CASILTGKVPDGYTF. In nucleotides, the CDR3 is TGTGCCAGCATCCTAACAGGGAAGGTCCCGGACGGCTACACCTTC.

The sample holds a few counts of this clonotype. The gene calls are TRBV6-6 and TRBJ2-6; D is unclear. The germline V gene has CDR1 MNHNY and CDR2 SVGAGI (reference sequence). This CDR3 contains 15 residues. Trimming removed 2 bases from V and 2 bases from J, with 7 bases in between. Here the CDR3 reads CASSYPLAGANVLTF. DNA of the CDR3: TGTGCCAGCAGTTACCCCTTAGCTGGGGCCAACGTCCTGACTTTC.

This clonotype was seen repeatedly, ten times or more. This chain joins TRBV7-2 and TRBJ1-5; tentatively, D is TRBD1 (5 bases). The CDR3 totals 16 residues. Germline assignment: CDR1 SGHTA and CDR2 FQGNSA. Deletions cut 1 base from V and 4 bases from J, with 14 bases between. The DNA of the CDR3 is TGTGCCAGCAGCTTAGTTCCGGGGGTAGTAAATCAGCCCCAGCATTTT. Encoded protein: CASSLVPGVVNQPQHF. Drawing the rest from reference TRBV7-2 and TRBJ1-5, the complete variable domain is GAGVSQSPSNKVTEKGKDVELRCDPISGHTALYWYRQSLGQGLEFLIYFQGNSAPDKSGLPSDRFSAERTGGSVSTLTIQRTQQEDSAVYLCASSLVPGVVNQPQHFGDGTRLSIL.

The V call is TRBV20-1, the J call TRBJ1-2; no definite D call. There are 16 residues in the CDR3. The ends were cut back, 6 bases at V and 2 bases at J, with 22 bases in the middle. Germline CDR1 reads DFQATT; CDR2 reads SNEGSKA (reference sequence). In DNA form, the CDR3 reads TGCAGTGCGCAGTCCTCCTGGGAGGCGGTAAACTATGGCTACACCTTC. Translation gives CSAQSSWEAVNYGYTF.

The rearrangement joins TRBV7-9 to TRBJ1-1; D might be TRBD1 (6 bases). The CDR3 length is 12 residues. Germline V CDR1 and CDR2: SEHNR, FQNEAQ (reference sequence). The V and J ends lost 5 bases and 7 bases respectively, with 11 bases between them. CDR3 sequence (DNA): TGTGCCAGCAGCACCAACAGGGTTGAAGCTTTCTTT. Translating gives CASSTNRVEAFF.

This chain's CDR3 is CSARPDTNYGYTF. Here the CDR3 DNA reads TGCAGTGCTAGGCCGGACACCAACTATGGCTACACCTTC. This chain connects TRBV20-1 to TRBJ1-2, with D possibly TRBD1 on 5 matching bases. Trimming pared 3 bases from V and 2 bases from J, leaving 10 bases between. In germline, CDR1 is DFQATT, CDR2 SNEGSKA (reference sequence). The CDR3 has 13 amino acids.